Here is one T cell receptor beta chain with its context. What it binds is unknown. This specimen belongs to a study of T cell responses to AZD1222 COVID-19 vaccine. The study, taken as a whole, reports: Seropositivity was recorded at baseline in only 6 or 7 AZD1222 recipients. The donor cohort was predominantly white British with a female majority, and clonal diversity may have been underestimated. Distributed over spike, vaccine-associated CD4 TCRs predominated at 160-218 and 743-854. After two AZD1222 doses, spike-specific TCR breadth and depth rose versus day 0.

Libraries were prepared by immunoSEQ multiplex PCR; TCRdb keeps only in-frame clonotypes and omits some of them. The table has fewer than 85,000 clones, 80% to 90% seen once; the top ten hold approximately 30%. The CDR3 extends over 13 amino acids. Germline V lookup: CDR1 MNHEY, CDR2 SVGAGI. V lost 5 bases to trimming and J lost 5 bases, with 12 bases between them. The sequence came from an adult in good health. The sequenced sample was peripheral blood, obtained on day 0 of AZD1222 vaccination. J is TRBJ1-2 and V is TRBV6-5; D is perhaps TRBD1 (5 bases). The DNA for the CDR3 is TGTGCCAGCAGTCTAGGGGCGGATTATGGCTACACCTTC. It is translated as CASSLGADYGYTF.